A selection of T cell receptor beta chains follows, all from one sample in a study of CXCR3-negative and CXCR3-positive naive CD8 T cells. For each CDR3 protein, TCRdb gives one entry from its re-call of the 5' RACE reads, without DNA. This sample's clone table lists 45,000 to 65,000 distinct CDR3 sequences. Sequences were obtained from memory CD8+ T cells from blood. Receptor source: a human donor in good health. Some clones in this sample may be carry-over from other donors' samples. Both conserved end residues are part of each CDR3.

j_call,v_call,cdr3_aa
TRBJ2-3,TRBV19,CASLPGTRSADTQYF
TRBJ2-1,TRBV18,CASSPGNNEQFF
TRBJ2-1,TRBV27,CASSLIPGTLYNEQFF
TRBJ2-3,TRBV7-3,CASSLTVAGPADTQYF
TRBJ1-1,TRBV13,CASSLAGVRNTEAFF
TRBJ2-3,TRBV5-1,CASSFLAGVEDTQYF
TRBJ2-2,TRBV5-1,CASSWSGSTGELFF
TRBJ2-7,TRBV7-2,CASSLMQGSSYEQYF
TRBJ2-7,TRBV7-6,CASSLGGHGYEQYF
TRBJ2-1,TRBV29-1,CSVGPAGLGEQFF
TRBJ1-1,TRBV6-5,CASSMYQGDTEAFF